What follows are 12 T cell receptor beta chains derived from one specimen sequenced in a study of response to subunit inactivated influenza vaccine (dated by TCRdb to the late 2010s). The library was obtained by RT-PCR. For sequencing, an Illumina HiSeq 2500 was employed. The public reads were run again by TCRdb, first through fastp at Q25 and then through MiXCR, and only productive beta chains were kept. Entries that share a CDR3 protein sequence are merged under the most common genes and DNA. The sample profile shows under 750,000 distinct CDR3 sequences; 12% of them were found once. The ten largest account for around 9.6% of the sample. This specimen consisted of PBMCs from blood, obtained on the day of vaccination. These receptors were taken from a man aged 50-60 years who received an inactivated influenza vaccine. Donor details come from another sample of the same person, matched by shared clones.

V usage is TRBV3-1 and J usage is TRBJ2-7; 12 bases line up with TRBD2. The CDR3 covers 19 residues. V shed 11 bases, J shed 6 bases, and the junction held 26 bases outside the gene matches. The V gene's germline CDR1 is LGHDT and CDR2 YNNKEL (reference sequence). Written as DNA, the CDR3 is TGTGCCTTCTGTTTCACCCTCGGGGCTAGCGGGGGGGCGACAGGCGAGCAGTACTTC. It translates to CAFCFTLGASGGATGEQYF.

The chain has TRBV5-6 and TRBJ1-4; TRBD1 aligns across 8 bases. Trimming at V came to 4 bases and at J to 2 bases, leaving 7 bases not matched to a gene. The CDR3 is made up of 16 amino acids. Germline-derived CDR1 and CDR2 are SGHDT and YYEEEE. CDR3 region: CASSLLDRGTNEKLFF. The CDR3, as DNA: TGTGCCAGCAGCCTCCTAGACAGGGGTACTAATGAAAAACTGTTTTTT.

This clonotype has only a few counts. The V gene is TRBV28, the J gene TRBJ2-7; D gene ambiguous. CDR1 is MDHEN and CDR2 is SYDVKM in the germline V gene. The CDR3 consists of 12 residues. With 3 bases removed from V and 4 bases from J, the gap between germline ends came to 7 bases. CDR3: CASSFLDYEQYF. Written as DNA, the CDR3 is TGTGCCAGCAGTTTCCTTGATTACGAGCAGTACTTC. Full variable domain (remainder filled in from reference TRBV28 and TRBJ2-7): DVKVTQSSRYLVKRTGEKVFLECVQDMDHENMFWYRQDPGLGLRLIYFSYDVKMKEKGDIPEGYSVSREKKERFSLILESASTNQTSMYLCASSFLDYEQYFGPGTRLTVT.

This clonotype showed up many times. The chain combines TRBV12-3 or TRBV12-4 with TRBJ1-5; the D gene is possibly TRBD1 (6 bases). This CDR3 has 15 amino acids. Between the trimmed V and J ends, which lost 3 bases and 0 bases, there was a span of 9 bases. CDR3 bases: TGTGCCAGCAGTTTTCAGGGGAATAGCAATCAGCCCCAGCATTTT. It specifies CASSFQGNSNQPQHF.

This clonotype was seen a handful of times. The junction departs from the called germline gene at one end, perhaps through a read error. The V gene is TRBV3-1, the J gene TRBJ2-7; D might be TRBD1 (6 bases). Germline lookup yields CDR1 LGHDT and CDR2 YNNKEL (reference sequence). The CDR3 extends over 12 amino acids. CDR3 residues: CASSQNSGTPDF. CDR3 nucleotide sequence: TGTGCCAGCAGCCAAAATTCCGGGACACCGGACTTC.

The chain employs TRBV9 and TRBJ2-1, with TRBD2 as a possible D gene (6 bases). The CDR3 consists of 15 residues. V dropped 0 bases and J dropped 4 bases, with 11 bases sitting between them. Germline V gene data show CDR1 as SGDLS and CDR2 as YYNGEE. The CDR3 here is CASSVDGGIYNEQFF. Here the CDR3 DNA reads TGTGCCAGCAGCGTAGATGGCGGGATTTACAATGAGCAGTTCTTC.

The chain carries TRBV5-6 and TRBJ2-5; D uncertain. Germline CDR1 SGHDT, CDR2 YYEEEE. Trimming shortened V by 0 bases and J by 5 bases, and 14 bases separated the two germline ends. The CDR3 has 15 residues. CDR3 sequence reads: CASSLVDLHSETQYF. DNA of the CDR3: TGTGCCAGCAGCTTGGTCGATTTGCATTCGGAGACCCAGTACTTC.

In its sample, this clonotype was seen a few times. The chain carries TRBV5-1 and TRBJ1-6, with TRBD1 identical over 8 bases. Germline-derived CDR1 and CDR2 are SGHRS and YFSETQ. The length of the CDR3 is 15 residues. After removal of 4 bases from V and 8 bases from J, the junction contained 8 bases not matched to a gene. CDR3 amino acids: CASSPRQGSDSPLHF. In DNA form, the CDR3 reads TGCGCCAGCAGCCCTCGACAGGGGTCTGATTCACCCCTCCACTTT.

This rearrangement joins TRBV11-2 to TRBJ2-5; unclear D gene. This CDR3 contains 11 residues. The germline CDR1 and CDR2 sequences are SGHAT and FQNNGV. Trimming cost V 7 bases and J 5 bases, with 8 bases left between them. CDR3 loop: CASTNGETQYF. The CDR3 coding sequence is TGTGCCAGCACCAATGGGGAGACCCAGTACTTC.

This clonotype has only a few counts. The chain couples TRBV24-1 to TRBJ1-2, with a possible D match to TRBD1 (5 bases). This CDR3 is 13 amino acids long. V was cut by 6 bases and J by 2 bases, with 9 bases left in between. The germline V gene has CDR1 KGHDR and CDR2 SFDVKD. CDR3 sequence reads: CATSSGQNYGYTF. CDR3 nucleotides: TGTGCCACCAGTTCGGGGCAGAACTATGGCTACACCTTC.

Only a few counts were recorded for this clonotype. CDR3 amino acids: CASSEVRDGSYEQYF. In DNA form, the CDR3 reads TGTGCCAGCAGTGAAGTCCGGGACGGCTCCTACGAGCAGTACTTC. The chain employs TRBV6-1 and TRBJ2-7; the D call may be TRBD1 or TRBD2 (5 bases each). V was pared by 1 base and J by 0 bases, with 10 bases between. CDR1 and CDR2 (germline): MNHNS, SASEGT. This CDR3 is 15 amino acids long.

The J gene is TRBJ2-7, the V gene TRBV5-1, with 8 bases aligning to TRBD1. The V gene end was trimmed by 2 bases and the J gene end by 6 bases; junction bases not matched to a gene: 7. The CDR3 runs to 14 residues. The germline gives CDR1 SGHRS, CDR2 YFSETQ. In DNA, the CDR3 is TGCGCCAGCAGCTTACAGGGGGGCCCCTCCGAGCAGTACTTC. Translated, it gives CASSLQGGPSEQYF.